This entry lists 20 T cell receptor beta chains sequenced from one sample in a study of CXCR3-negative and CXCR3-positive naive CD8 T cells. Libraries of TRB cDNA were made by 5' RACE and carried UMIs. From the 5' RACE reads, TCRdb lists one entry per CDR3 protein and no DNA. The table lists 100,000 to 150,000 distinct CDR3 sequences. Input material: naive CXCR3- CD8+ T cells from blood. This sample's subset: CD45RO-CCR7+CD27+CD95- naive CD8+ T cells lacking CXCR3 (TNR3-). These receptor sequences come from a human donor in good health. Some clones in this sample may be carry-over from other donors' samples.

V gene TRBV15 combines with J gene TRBJ2-1; TCRdb designates TRBD2, a call that cannot be tested without DNA. Germline V CDR1 and CDR2: LNHNV, YYDKDF (reference sequence). The length of the CDR3 is 14 residues. CDR3: CATSGLAGYNEQFF.

The J gene is TRBJ2-3, the V gene TRBV7-9; TCRdb indicates TRBD1, and absent DNA this call remains unverified. This CDR3 region has 16 residues. Germline V gene lookup returns CDR1 SEHNR and CDR2 FQNEAQ (reference sequence). This chain's CDR3 is CASSLGLRDRGDTQYF.

The CDR3 here is CASSDGRMNTEAFF. The chain is built from TRBV7-6 and TRBJ1-1. The CDR3 is made up of 14 amino acids. Germline loops: CDR1 SGHVS, CDR2 FNYEAQ.

This sequence joins TRBV28 and TRBJ2-7. Germline assignment: CDR1 MDHEN and CDR2 SYDVKM. The CDR3 is 13 residues long. The CDR3 region is CASSIGSGSEQYF.

Here the CDR3 reads CASSYVQGGTGELFF. The chain links TRBV6-2 or TRBV6-3 to TRBJ2-2; TCRdb designates TRBD1, a call that cannot be tested without DNA. Germline V gene data show CDR1 as MNHEY and CDR2 as SVGEGT. This CDR3 contains 15 residues.

This chain connects TRBV12-3 or TRBV12-4 to TRBJ2-1; TCRdb's D call of TRBD1 is untestable without DNA. The CDR3 contains 15 residues. The CDR3 protein is CASSSPDRDGNEQFF.

V usage is TRBV28 and J usage is TRBJ1-6. CDR3 length: 19 residues. Germline CDR1 and CDR2: MDHEN and SYDVKM. The CDR3 sequence: CASSLLGISAGSYNSPLHF.

The chain joins TRBV13 to TRBJ1-1. Germline-derived CDR1 and CDR2 are PRHDT and FYEKMQ (reference sequence). This CDR3 has 13 residues. CDR3 sequence: CASSLPGNTEAFF.

The chain is built from TRBV10-3 and TRBJ2-1; checking the TCRdb D call of TRBD2 is not possible without DNA. The germline gives CDR1 ENHRY, CDR2 SYGVKD. The CDR3 has 14 amino acids. CDR3 region: CAISDGTRLDEQFF.

The chain couples TRBV9 to TRBJ1-2. CDR3 size: 14 residues. The V gene's germline CDR1 is SGDLS and CDR2 YYNGEE. CDR3 sequence reads: CASSVGEGGYGYTF.

V and J are TRBV7-2 and TRBJ1-5. The CDR3 consists of 15 residues. CDR1 is SGHTA, CDR2 FQGNSA, per germline. The CDR3 protein is CASSSAQGSNQPQHF.

This sequence joins TRBV28 and TRBJ1-1; TCRdb's D call, TRBD1, is unchecked because there is no DNA. The length of the CDR3 is 14 residues. Germline V gene sequence: CDR1 MDHEN, CDR2 SYDVKM. The CDR3: CASSRDREETEAFF.

The chain employs TRBV9 and TRBJ2-7; TCRdb lists TRBD2, though no DNA is available to test this call. This CDR3 region has 14 residues. Germline assignment: CDR1 SGDLS and CDR2 YYNGEE. CDR3 sequence: CASSVGGKSYEQYF.

The chain is built from TRBV28 and TRBJ1-1. CDR1 and CDR2 (germline): MDHEN, SYDVKM. The CDR3 runs 13 residues. The CDR3 sequence is CASSYTHNTEAFF.

The genes are TRBV25-1 and TRBJ2-1. Germline V CDR1 and CDR2: MGHDK, SYGVNS. There are 17 residues in the CDR3. The CDR3 protein is CASSAGPAGSSYNEQFF.

The CDR3: CASSPVGPTEAFF. The J gene is TRBJ1-1, the V gene TRBV18. Germline CDR1 is KGHSH and CDR2 is LQKENI. The CDR3 consists of 13 residues.

The CDR3 spells CASSTQTGTNYGYTF. The J gene is TRBJ1-2, the V gene TRBV28; TCRdb picks TRBD1, but there is no DNA to check that call. This CDR3 comprises 15 residues. Germline V gene lookup returns CDR1 MDHEN and CDR2 SYDVKM.

This rearrangement joins TRBV6-2 or TRBV6-3 to TRBJ1-4. The CDR3 runs to 13 residues. Germline assignment: CDR1 MNHEY and CDR2 SVGEGT. CDR3 in amino acids: CASTWRDQEKLFF.

The chain combines TRBV12-3 or TRBV12-4 with TRBJ1-1; the D call from TCRdb, TRBD1, cannot be confirmed without DNA. The CDR3 sequence is 14 residues long. CDR3 sequence reads: CASSFRQGSAEAFF.

The chain joins TRBV19 to TRBJ2-1; TCRdb's assignment of TRBD1 cannot be checked, as there is no DNA. This CDR3 is 14 amino acids long. Looked up from germline, CDR1 is LNHDA and CDR2 is SQIVND (reference sequence). The CDR3 here is CASSIGGGYNEQFF.